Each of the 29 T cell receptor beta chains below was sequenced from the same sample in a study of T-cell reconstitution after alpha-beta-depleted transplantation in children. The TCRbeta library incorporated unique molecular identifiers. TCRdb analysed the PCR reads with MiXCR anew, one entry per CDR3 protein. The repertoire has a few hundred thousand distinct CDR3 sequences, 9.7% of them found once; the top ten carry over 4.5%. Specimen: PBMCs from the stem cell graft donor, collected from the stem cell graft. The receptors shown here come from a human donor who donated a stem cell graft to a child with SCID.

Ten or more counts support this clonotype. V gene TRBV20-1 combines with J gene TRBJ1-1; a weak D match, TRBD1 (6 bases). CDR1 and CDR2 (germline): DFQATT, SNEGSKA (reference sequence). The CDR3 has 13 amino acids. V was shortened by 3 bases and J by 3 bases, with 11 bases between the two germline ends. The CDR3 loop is CSASRGSDTEAFF. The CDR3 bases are TGCAGTGCTAGCAGGGGCTCAGACACTGAAGCTTTCTTT.

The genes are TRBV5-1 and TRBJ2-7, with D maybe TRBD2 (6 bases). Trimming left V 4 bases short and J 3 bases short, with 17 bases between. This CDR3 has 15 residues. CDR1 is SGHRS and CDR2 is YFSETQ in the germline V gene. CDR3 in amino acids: CASSTPYMRDYEQYF. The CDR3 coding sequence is TGCGCCAGCAGCACCCCATACATGCGGGACTACGAGCAGTACTTC.

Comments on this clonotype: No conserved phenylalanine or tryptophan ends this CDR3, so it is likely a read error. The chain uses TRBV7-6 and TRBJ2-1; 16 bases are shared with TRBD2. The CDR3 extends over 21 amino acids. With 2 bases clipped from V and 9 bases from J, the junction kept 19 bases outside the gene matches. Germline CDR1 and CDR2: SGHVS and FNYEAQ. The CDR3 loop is CASSLRNGTSGGAARVGEQFL. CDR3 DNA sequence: TGTGCCAGCAGCTTACGCAACGGGACTAGCGGGGGGGCCGCTAGGGTCGGTGAGCAGTTCCTC.

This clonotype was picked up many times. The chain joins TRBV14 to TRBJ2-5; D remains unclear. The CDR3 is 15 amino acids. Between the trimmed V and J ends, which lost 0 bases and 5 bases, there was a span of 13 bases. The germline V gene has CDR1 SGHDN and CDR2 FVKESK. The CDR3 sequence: CASSQDLPGRETQYF. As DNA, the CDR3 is TGTGCCAGCAGCCAAGATCTTCCCGGGCGGGAGACCCAGTACTTC.

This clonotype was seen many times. The CDR3 bases are TGTGCCAGCAGCCCTGGACAGCGACCAACTAATGAAAAACTGTTTTTT. This translates into CASSPGQRPTNEKLFF. The chain links TRBV7-8 to TRBJ1-4, with D perhaps matching TRBD1 (6 bases). V shed 5 bases and J shed 0 bases, with 13 bases lying between them. The CDR3 is 16 amino acids. Per the germline V gene, CDR1 is SGHVS and CDR2 is FQNEAQ.

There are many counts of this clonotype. The DNA of the CDR3 is TGCAGTGCTAGAGATCGAAGGGGGAGAGCTGAAGCTTTCTTT. Protein product: CSARDRRGRAEAFF. This chain links TRBV20-1 with TRBJ1-1, with TRBD1 as a possible D gene (6 bases). Germline loops: CDR1 DFQATT, CDR2 SNEGSKA (reference sequence). The CDR3 extends over 14 amino acids. V gave up 0 bases and J gave up 6 bases, with 14 bases separating them.

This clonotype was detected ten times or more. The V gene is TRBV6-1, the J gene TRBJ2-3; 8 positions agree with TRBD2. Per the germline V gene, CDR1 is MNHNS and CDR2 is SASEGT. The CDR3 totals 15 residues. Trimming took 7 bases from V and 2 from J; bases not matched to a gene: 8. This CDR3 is CASNLLAAATDTQYF. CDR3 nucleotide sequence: TGTGCCAGCAACCTACTAGCGGCGGCCACAGATACGCAGTATTTT.

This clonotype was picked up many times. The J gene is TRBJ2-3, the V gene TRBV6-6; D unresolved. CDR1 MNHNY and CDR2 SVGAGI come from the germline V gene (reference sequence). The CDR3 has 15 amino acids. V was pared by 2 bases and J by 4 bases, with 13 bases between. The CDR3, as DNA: TGTGCCAGCAGTTACCATCGGCTGGATGCAGATACGCAGTATTTT. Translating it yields CASSYHRLDADTQYF.

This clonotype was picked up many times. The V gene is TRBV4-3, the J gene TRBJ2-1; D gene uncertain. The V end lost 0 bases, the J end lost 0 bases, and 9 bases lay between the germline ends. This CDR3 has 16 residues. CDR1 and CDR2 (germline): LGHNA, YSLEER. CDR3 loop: CASSQDQRFSYNEQFF. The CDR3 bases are TGCGCCAGCAGCCAAGATCAACGTTTCTCCTACAATGAGCAGTTCTTC.

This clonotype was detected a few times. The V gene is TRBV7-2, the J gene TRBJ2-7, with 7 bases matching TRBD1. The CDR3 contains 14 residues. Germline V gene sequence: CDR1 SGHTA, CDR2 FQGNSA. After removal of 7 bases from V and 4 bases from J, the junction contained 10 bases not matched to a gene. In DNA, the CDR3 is TGTGCCAGCAACGGACAGGCCTCCGGGTACGAGCAGTACTTC. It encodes CASNGQASGYEQYF.

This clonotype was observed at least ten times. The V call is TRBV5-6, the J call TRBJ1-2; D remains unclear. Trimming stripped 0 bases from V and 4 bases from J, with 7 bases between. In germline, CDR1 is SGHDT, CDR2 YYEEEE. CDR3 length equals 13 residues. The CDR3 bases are TGTGCCAGCAGCTTGGGACGGTTCTATGGCTACACCTTC. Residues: CASSLGRFYGYTF.

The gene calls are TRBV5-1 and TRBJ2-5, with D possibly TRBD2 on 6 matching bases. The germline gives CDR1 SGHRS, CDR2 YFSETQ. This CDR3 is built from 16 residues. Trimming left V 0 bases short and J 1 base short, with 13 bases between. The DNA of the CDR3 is TGCGCCAGCAGCTTGGGTCGCGGGGCCATCCAAGAGACCCAGTACTTC. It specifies CASSLGRGAIQETQYF.

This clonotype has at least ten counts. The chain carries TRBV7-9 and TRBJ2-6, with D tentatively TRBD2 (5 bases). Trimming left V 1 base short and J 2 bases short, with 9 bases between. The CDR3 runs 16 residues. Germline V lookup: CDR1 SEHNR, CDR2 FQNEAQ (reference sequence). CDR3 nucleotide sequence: TGTGCCAGCAGCTTAGTACGAGGGACTGGGGCCAACGTCCTGACTTTC. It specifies CASSLVRGTGANVLTF.

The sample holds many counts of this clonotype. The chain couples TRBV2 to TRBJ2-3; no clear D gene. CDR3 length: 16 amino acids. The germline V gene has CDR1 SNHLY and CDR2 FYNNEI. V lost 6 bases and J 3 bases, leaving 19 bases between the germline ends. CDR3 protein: CASSAARTRVTDTQYF. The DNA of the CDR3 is TGTGCCAGCAGCGCTGCTCGGACCCGGGTGACAGATACGCAGTATTTT.

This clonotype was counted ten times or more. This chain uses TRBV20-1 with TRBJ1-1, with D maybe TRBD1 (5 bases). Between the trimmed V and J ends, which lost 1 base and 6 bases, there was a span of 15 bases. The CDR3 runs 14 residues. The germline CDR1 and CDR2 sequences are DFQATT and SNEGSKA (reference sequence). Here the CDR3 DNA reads TGCAGTGCTAGAGGCGGGGTCTGGGGCGCTGAAGCTTTCTTT. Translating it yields CSARGGVWGAEAFF.

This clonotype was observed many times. The CDR3 loop reads CASSLRHNQPQHF. CDR3 nucleotide sequence: TGTGCCAGCAGCCTCCGGCACAATCAGCCCCAGCATTTT. This chain connects TRBV9 to TRBJ1-5, with D uncertain. The CDR3 spans 13 residues. V gave up 4 bases and J gave up 3 bases, with 8 bases separating them. Germline V gene lookup returns CDR1 SGDLS and CDR2 YYNGEE.

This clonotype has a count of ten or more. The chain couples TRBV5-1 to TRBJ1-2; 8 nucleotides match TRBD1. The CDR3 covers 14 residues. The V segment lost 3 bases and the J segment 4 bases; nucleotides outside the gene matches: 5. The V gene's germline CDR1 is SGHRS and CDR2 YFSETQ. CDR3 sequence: CASSWRTGSYGYTF. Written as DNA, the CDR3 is TGCGCCAGCAGCTGGAGGACAGGGTCCTATGGCTACACCTTC.

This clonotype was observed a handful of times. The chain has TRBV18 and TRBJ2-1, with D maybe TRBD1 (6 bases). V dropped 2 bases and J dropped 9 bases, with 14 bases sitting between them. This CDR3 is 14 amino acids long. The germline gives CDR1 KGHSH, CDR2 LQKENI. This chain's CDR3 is CASSPTTGVGEQFF. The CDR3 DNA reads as TGTGCCAGCTCACCAACGACAGGTGTGGGTGAGCAGTTCTTC.

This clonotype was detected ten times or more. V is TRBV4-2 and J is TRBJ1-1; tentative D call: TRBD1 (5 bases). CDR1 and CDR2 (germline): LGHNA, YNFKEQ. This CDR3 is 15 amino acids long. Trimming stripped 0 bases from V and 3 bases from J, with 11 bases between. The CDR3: CASSQEGEQYTEAFF. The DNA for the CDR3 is TGTGCCAGCAGCCAAGAGGGGGAACAGTACACTGAAGCTTTCTTT.

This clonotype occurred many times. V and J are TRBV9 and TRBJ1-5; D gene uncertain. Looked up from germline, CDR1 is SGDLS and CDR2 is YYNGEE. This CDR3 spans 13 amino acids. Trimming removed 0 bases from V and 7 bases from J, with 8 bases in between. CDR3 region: CASSVVPEQPQHF. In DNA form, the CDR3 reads TGTGCCAGCAGCGTAGTACCCGAACAGCCCCAGCATTTT.

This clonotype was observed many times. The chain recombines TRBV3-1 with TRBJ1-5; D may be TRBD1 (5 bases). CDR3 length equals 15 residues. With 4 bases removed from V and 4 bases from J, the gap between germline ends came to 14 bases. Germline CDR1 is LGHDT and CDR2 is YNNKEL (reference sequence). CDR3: CASSRSGTSNQPQHF. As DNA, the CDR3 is TGTGCCAGCAGCCGATCCGGGACTAGTAATCAGCCCCAGCATTTT.

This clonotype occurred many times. CDR3 region: CASSLVLRGTGASTDTQYF. The CDR3 DNA reads TGCGCCAGCAGCTTGGTTCTAAGGGGGACAGGGGCGAGCACAGATACGCAGTATTTT. The chain couples TRBV5-1 to TRBJ2-3; 10 bases fit TRBD1. The CDR3 consists of 19 residues. Germline V gene sequence: CDR1 SGHRS, CDR2 YFSETQ. V was pared by 0 bases and J by 0 bases, with 10 bases of the junction left unmatched.

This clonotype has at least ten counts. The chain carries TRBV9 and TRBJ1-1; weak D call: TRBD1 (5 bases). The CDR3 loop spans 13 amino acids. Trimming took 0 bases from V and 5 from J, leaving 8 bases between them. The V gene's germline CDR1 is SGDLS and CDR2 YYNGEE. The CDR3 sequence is CASSVVQGTEAFF. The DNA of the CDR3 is TGTGCCAGCAGCGTAGTCCAGGGAACTGAAGCTTTCTTT.

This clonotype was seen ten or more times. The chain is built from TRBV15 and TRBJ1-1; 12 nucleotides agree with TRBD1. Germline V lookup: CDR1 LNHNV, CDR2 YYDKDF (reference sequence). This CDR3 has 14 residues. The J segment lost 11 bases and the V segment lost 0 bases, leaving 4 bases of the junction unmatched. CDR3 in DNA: TGTGCCACCAGCAGAGAGGGACAGGGGGCGAGGGCTTTCTTT. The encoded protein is CATSREGQGARAFF. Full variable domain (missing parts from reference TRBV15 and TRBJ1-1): DAMVIQNPRYQVTQFGKPVTLSCSQTLNHNVMYWYQQKSSQAPKLLFHYYDKDFNNEADTPDNFQSRRPNTSFCFLDIRSPGLGDTAMYLCATSREGQGARAFFGQGTRLTVV.

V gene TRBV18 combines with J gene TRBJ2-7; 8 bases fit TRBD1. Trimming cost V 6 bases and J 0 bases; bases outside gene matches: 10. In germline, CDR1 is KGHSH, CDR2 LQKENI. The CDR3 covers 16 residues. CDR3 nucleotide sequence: TGTGCCAGCTCCCCTTTTGCGGGACAGGTCTCCTACGAGCAGTACTTC. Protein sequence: CASSPFAGQVSYEQYF. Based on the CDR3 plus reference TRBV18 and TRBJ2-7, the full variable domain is NAGVMQNPRHLVRRRGQEARLRCSPMKGHSHVYWYRQLPEEGLKFMVYLQKENIIDESGMPKERFSAEFPKEGPSILRIQQVVRGDSAAYFCASSPFAGQVSYEQYFGPGTRLTVT.

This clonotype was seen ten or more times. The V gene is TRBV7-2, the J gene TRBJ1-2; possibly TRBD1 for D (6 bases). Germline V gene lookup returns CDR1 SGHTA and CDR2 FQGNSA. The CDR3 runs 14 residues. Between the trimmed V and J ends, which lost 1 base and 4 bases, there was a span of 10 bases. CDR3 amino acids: CASSLGGQGYGYTF. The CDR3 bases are TGTGCCAGCAGCTTAGGGGGGCAGGGCTATGGCTACACCTTC.

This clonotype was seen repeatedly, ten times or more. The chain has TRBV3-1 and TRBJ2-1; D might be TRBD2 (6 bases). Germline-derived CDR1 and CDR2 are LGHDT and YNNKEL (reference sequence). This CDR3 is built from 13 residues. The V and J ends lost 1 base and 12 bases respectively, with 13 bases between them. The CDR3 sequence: CASSQARESRQFF. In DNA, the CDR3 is TGTGCCAGCAGCCAAGCCCGGGAGTCGCGGCAGTTCTTC.

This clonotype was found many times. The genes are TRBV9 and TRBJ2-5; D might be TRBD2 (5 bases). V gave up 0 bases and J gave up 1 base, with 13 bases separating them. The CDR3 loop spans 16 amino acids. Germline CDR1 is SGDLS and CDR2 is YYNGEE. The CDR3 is CASSVGVASGQETQYF. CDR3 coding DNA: TGTGCCAGCAGCGTAGGTGTCGCAAGCGGCCAAGAGACCCAGTACTTC.

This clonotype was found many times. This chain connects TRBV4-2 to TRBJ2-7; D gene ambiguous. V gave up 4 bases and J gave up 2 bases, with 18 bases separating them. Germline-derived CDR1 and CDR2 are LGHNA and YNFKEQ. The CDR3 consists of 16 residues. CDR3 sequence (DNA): TGTGCCAGCAGCCCGCGAACGGGTCACCAAACCTACGAGCAGTACTTC. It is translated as CASSPRTGHQTYEQYF.